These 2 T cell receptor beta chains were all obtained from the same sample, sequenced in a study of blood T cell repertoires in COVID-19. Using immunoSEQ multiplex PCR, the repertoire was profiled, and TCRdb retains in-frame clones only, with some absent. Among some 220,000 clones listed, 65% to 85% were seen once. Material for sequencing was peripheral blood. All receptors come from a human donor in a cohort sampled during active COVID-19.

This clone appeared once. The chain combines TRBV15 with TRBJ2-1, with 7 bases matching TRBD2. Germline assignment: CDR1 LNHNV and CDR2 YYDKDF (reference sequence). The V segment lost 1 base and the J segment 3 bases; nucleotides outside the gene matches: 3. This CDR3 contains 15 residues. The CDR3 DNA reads TGTGCCACCAGCAGAGGGCTAGCGGACTACAATGAGCAGTTCTTC. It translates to CATSRGLADYNEQFF.

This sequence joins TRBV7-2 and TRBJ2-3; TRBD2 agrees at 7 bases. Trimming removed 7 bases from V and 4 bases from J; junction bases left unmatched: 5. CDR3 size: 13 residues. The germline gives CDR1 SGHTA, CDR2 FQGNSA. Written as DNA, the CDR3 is TGTGCCAGCAACCTGGGGGGGGCAGATACGCAGTATTTT. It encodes CASNLGGADTQYF.